This TCR beta chain stems from a study of blood T cell repertoires in COVID-19. Overall study: Material from acute and convalescent COVID-19 was sourced from the United States, Italy and Spain. In each case, the material was cDNA or gDNA derived from T cells, B-cell-depleted T cells, or PBMCs.

Trimming took 3 bases from V and 7 from J, leaving 13 bases between them. Germline V gene lookup returns CDR1 SGHAT and CDR2 FQNNGV. The CDR3 runs 14 residues. Original methodology: Estimation of nucleated cell counts relied on the amplification of reference gene primers. The protocol was immunoSEQ multiplex PCR, while the TCRdb copy is restricted to in-frame clones and leaves out a portion. Clone size and V and J calls were adopted from that table, with D and trimming inferred from the DNA. The table records 85,000 to 130,000 clones, approximately 93% of them present only once. This TCR was sampled from a man between 60 and 75 years old with acute or convalescent COVID-19. The chain carries TRBV11-2 and TRBJ2-4; possible D gene TRBD1, 6 bases. The sample consisted of peripheral blood. The CDR3 region is CASSFVRGSNIQYF. CDR3 sequence (DNA): TGTGCCAGCAGCTTCGTAAGGGGGTCGAACATTCAGTACTTC.